This T cell receptor beta chain came from a study of blood T cell repertoires in COVID-19. Whole-study context: PBMCs, B-cell-depleted T cells, or T cells provided the cDNA or gDNA that made up the material.

The CDR3 is 19 residues long. The V gene's germline CDR1 is MDHEN and CDR2 SYDVKM. The ends lost 7 bases at V and 2 bases at J; junction bases unmatched: 20. The protocol was immunoSEQ multiplex PCR, while the TCRdb copy is restricted to in-frame clones and leaves out a portion. The repertoire consists of 180,000 or so clones, with about four fifths occurring once and the leading ten covering approximately 9.9%. The source of this sequence is a woman aged 40 to 55 with COVID-19, enrolled during active disease. This chain joins TRBV28 and TRBJ2-7, with 10 bases lining up with TRBD2. The sequenced sample consisted of peripheral blood. The CDR3 region is CASTTAASGRIGVAYEQYF. DNA for the CDR3: TGTGCCAGCACCACCGCGGCTAGCGGGAGAATTGGGGTGGCCTACGAGCAGTACTTC.